The entry below gives a single T cell receptor (beta chain) sequence along with its context. The repertoire was sequenced with immunoSEQ multiplex PCR; TCRdb's copy has only in-frame clones and lacks some. The data contain 70,000 to 100,000 clones, 75% to 95% of them singletons. This CDR3 has 16 amino acids. The data are from a study of control samples from healthy donors and cancer patients. Sequenced material: blood. This clonotype was sampled from a man between 50 and 59 years old in good health. The chain links TRBV21-1 to TRBJ1-2; no DNA check was done on the table's D call, TRBD1. TRBV21-1 is annotated as a pseudogene. This CDR3 is CASSKGGGQTFYGYTF. CDR3 sequence (DNA): TGTGCCAGCAGCAAAGGCGGAGGACAGACCTTTTATGGCTACACCTTC.